This T cell receptor (beta chain) was identified during a study of metastatic and nonmetastatic thyroid tumors. Study-wide background: The study looked at repertoires side by side in blood and in tumor or nodule tissue from malignant and benign thyroid patients.

CDR1 is DFQATT, CDR2 SNEGSKA, per germline (reference sequence). Between the trimmed V and J ends, which lost 2 bases and 5 bases, there was a span of 9 bases. This CDR3 has 12 residues. Original processing methods: Using the CDR3 differences seen across clinicopathological groups, the authors built a distant-metastasis classifier for papillary thyroid cancer, which was meant to discriminate distant-metastatic patients. TCRdb redid the clone calls on the PCR reads using MiXCR. For this entry, the V and J calls and clone size follow TCRdb and not the study's own pipeline. The data show approximately 35,000 clones, approximately 16% seen once. Overall study findings and caveats: TCR beta diversity was reportedly significantly higher in malignant thyroid tumors than benign nodules, in blood and tumor.

Thyroid surgery took place with no prior treatment in any patient. This clone was picked up many times. Its antigen remains unknown. The chain links TRBV20-1 to TRBJ2-5; D might be TRBD2 (6 bases). The sequenced material came from blood. The TCR originated in a male donor with papillary thyroid cancer or a benign thyroid nodule (not recorded which). Some clones in this sample may be carry-over from other donors' samples. The CDR3 protein is CSARSGVETQYF. Written as DNA, the CDR3 is TGCAGTGCTAGATCGGGGGTGGAGACCCAGTACTTC.